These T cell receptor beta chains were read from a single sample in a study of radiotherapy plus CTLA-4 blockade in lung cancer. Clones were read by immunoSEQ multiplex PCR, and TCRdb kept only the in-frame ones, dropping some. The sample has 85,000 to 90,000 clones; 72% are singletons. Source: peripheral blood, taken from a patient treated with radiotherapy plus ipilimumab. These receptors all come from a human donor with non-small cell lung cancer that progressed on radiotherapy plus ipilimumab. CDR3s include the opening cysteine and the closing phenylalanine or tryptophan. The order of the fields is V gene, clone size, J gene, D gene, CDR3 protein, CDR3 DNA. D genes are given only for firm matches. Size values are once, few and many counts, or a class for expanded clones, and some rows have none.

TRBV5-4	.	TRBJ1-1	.	CASSFGGSGTEAFF	TGTGCCAGCAGCTTTGGGGGGAGCGGCACTGAAGCTTTCTTT
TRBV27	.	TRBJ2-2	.	CASSLSAQVNTGELFF	TGTGCCAGCAGTTTATCGGCGCAGGTGAACACCGGGGAGCTGTTTTTT
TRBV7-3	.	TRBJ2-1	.	CASSPLLASAYNEQFF	TGTGCCAGCAGCCCCCTGTTAGCCTCGGCGTACAATGAGCAGTTCTTC
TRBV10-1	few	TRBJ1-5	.	CASKGKGWSNQPQHF	TGCGCCTCAAAGGGGAAAGGGTGGAGCAATCAGCCCCAGCATTTT
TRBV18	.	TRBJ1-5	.	CASSPPGRGSQPQHF	TGTGCCAGCTCACCCCCGGGGAGGGGGAGCCAGCCCCAGCATTTT
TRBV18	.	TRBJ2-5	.	CASSPVRGGETQYF	TGTGCCAGCTCACCAGTCCGAGGTGGGGAGACCCAGTACTTC
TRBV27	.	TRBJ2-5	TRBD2	CASSGTSGGQETQYF	TGTGCCAGCAGCGGGACTAGCGGGGGCCAAGAGACCCAGTACTTC
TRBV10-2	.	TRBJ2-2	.	CASSESLANTGELFF	TGCGCCAGCAGTGAGTCACTAGCCAACACCGGGGAGCTGTTTTTT
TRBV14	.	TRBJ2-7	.	CASPGEIGDYEQYF	TGTGCCAGCCCCGGAGAGATAGGGGACTACGAGCAGTACTTC
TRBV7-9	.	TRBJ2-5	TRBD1	CASSVGQEIETQYF	TGTGCCAGCAGCGTGGGACAGGAGATCGAGACCCAGTACTTC
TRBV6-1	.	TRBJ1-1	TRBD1	CASSEAHRGYEAFF	TGTGCCAGCAGTGAAGCCCACAGGGGGTACGAAGCTTTCTTT
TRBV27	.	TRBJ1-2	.	CASSLTGPLGYGYTF	TGTGCCAGCAGTTTAACAGGTCCCCTGGGCTATGGCTACACCTTC
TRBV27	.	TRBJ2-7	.	CASSLGGHASYEQYF	TGTGCCAGCAGTTTAGGCGGGCACGCATCCTACGAGCAGTACTTC
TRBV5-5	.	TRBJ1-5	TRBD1	CASSLTGVEQPQHF	TGTGCCAGCAGCTTAACAGGGGTGGAGCAGCCCCAGCATTTT